The rows below give T cell receptor beta chains drawn from one sample of a study of blood T cell repertoires in COVID-19. Only in-frame clones appear in the TCRdb table, and some are missing; sequencing was by immunoSEQ multiplex PCR. Among a few hundred thousand clones listed, about 91% were seen once. Sequences were obtained from PBMCs or T cells enriched from blood (not recorded which). The receptor set was obtained from a human donor in a cohort exposed to, infected with or recovered from COVID-19 (not recorded which). The donor label of this sample is uncertain. Each CDR3 is given with its conserved first and last residue. The D gene is left open where the match is weak. The listing skips clone size in some rows; elsewhere it reads once, few, many or a size class.

>-|TRBJ1-2|TRBV7-9|-
TGTGCCAGCAGGGGAGACGGCAACTATGGCTACACCTTC
CASRGDGNYGYTF
>once|TRBJ1-2|TRBV12-3/TRBV12-4|-
TGTGCCAGCAGTTTATCGGGGAAGTATGGCTACACCTTC
CASSLSGKYGYTF
>-|TRBJ2-7|TRBV5-8|TRBD1
TGTGCCAGCAGCCTTCGACAGGGCCCGCGGGAGCAGTACTTC
CASSLRQGPREQYF
>-|TRBJ1-2|TRBV7-2|-
TGTGCCAGCAGCTTAGGTGGCAGTAACTATGGCTACACCTTC
CASSLGGSNYGYTF
>-|TRBJ2-3|TRBV2|-
TGTGCCAGCAGCGGGGGTCAAGATACGCAGTATTTT
CASSGGQDTQYF
>-|TRBJ1-2|TRBV27|TRBD1
TGTGCCAGCAGTTGGACGGCACAGGGGGGCTACACCTTC
CASSWTAQGGYTF
>-|TRBJ1-5|TRBV2|TRBD1
TGTGCCAGCAGAAACCGGGACAGGGGGCTCTTAAATCAGCCCCAGCATTTT
CASRNRDRGLLNQPQHF
>-|TRBJ2-1|TRBV7-8|TRBD2
TGTGCCAGCAGCTCAACCCGGCCACTAGCGGGGGTTAACAATGAGCAGTTCTTC
CASSSTRPLAGVNNEQFF
>-|TRBJ1-2|TRBV15|-
TGTGCCACCAGCAGAGATCGAGAGTATGGCTACACCTTC
CATSRDREYGYTF
>few|TRBJ1-1|TRBV4-3|-
TGCGCCAGCAGTGTTGGGGGGGGTAATGCGGCTGAAGCTTTCTTT
CASSVGGGNAAEAFF
>-|TRBJ2-1|TRBV6-5|TRBD1
TGTGCCAGCAGTTACTTCCCCGGGACAGACTACAATGAGCAGTTCTTC
CASSYFPGTDYNEQFF
>-|TRBJ1-1|TRBV19|-
TGTGCCAGTAGTATTACAGACACTGAAGCTTTCTTT
CASSITDTEAFF
>once|TRBJ2-5|TRBV4-1|-
TGCGCCAGCAGCCACGGCCTTAGGGGATTAGGAGAGACCCAGTACTTC
CASSHGLRGLGETQYF
>-|TRBJ2-5|TRBV7-2|TRBD2
TGTGCCAGCAAGACTAGCGGGGGTGCCCCACAAGAGACCCAGTACTTC
CASKTSGGAPQETQYF
>-|TRBJ2-5|TRBV7-3|TRBD2
TGTGCCAGCAGCTTAACGTGGACTAGCGGGCAGACCCAGTACTTC
CASSLTWTSGQTQYF
>-|TRBJ1-5|TRBV12-3/TRBV12-4|-
TGTGCCAGCAGCCCAGGGGATCAGCCCCAGCATTTT
CASSPGDQPQHF
>-|TRBJ2-3|TRBV29-1|-
TGCAGCGTTCGTCTTGGGCAGGTTCGTTTGGGAGATACGCAGTATTTT
CSVRLGQVRLGDTQYF
>-|TRBJ1-6|TRBV10-3|TRBD1
TGTGCCTGCCGACAGGGGGATAATTCACCCCTCCACTTT
CACRQGDNSPLHF
>-|TRBJ2-2|TRBV11-1|TRBD2
TGTGCCAGCAGCCCGGGACTACGGAACACCGGGGAGCTGTTTTTT
CASSPGLRNTGELFF
>many|TRBJ2-2|TRBV7-9|TRBD1
TGTGCCAGCAGCTCTCGGACAGGGGGCGGCACCGGGGAGCTGTTTTTT
CASSSRTGGGTGELFF
>-|TRBJ1-3|TRBV5-1|-
TGCGCCAGCAGCTCGACTACCAGGGGTTCGGGAAACACCATATATTTT
CASSSTTRGSGNTIYF
>-|TRBJ1-1|TRBV18|TRBD1
TGTGCCAGCTCACCTTCTGAACAGGGGATGAACACTGAAGCTTTCTTT
CASSPSEQGMNTEAFF
>-|TRBJ1-1|TRBV6-5|-
TGTGCCAGCAGCCTACTCGGGGGGAACACTGAAGCTTTCTTT
CASSLLGGNTEAFF
>-|TRBJ1-2|TRBV5-4|TRBD1
TGTGCCAGCAGCTTGGGGGACAGGGGCTCCTATGGCTACACCTTC
CASSLGDRGSYGYTF
>-|TRBJ1-6|TRBV5-1|-
TGCGCCAGCAGCTTGGCTGGTCCGGGGATGGGTTCACCCCTCCACTTT
CASSLAGPGMGSPLHF
>-|TRBJ1-1|TRBV18|-
TGTGCCAGCTCACGGGGCCTTGGCACTGAAGCTTTCTTT
CASSRGLGTEAFF
>-|TRBJ1-5|TRBV2|TRBD1
TGTGCCAGCAGTCTACAGGGGGGCAATCAGCCCCAGCATTTT
CASSLQGGNQPQHF
>-|TRBJ2-1|TRBV4-1|TRBD2
TGCGCCAGCAGCCAGCTCTATCGGGGGGGCAATGAGCAGTTCTTC
CASSQLYRGGNEQFF
>-|TRBJ1-4|TRBV3-1/TRBV3-2|-
TGTGCCAGCAGCCAAGATGCTCGAGAAAATGAAAAACTGTTTTTT
CASSQDARENEKLFF
>-|TRBJ2-5|TRBV30|-
TGTGCCAGCATTCCCACGGGCCAAGAGACCCAGTACTTC
CASIPTGQETQYF
>-|TRBJ2-2|TRBV5-1|-
TGCGCCAGCAGCCCGGACACCCATCTCACCGGGGAGCTGTTTTTT
CASSPDTHLTGELFF
>-|TRBJ2-5|TRBV24-1|TRBD1
TGTGCCACCAGCGACCGACAGGGCGGAGAGACCCAGTACTTC
CATSDRQGGETQYF
>-|TRBJ2-1|TRBV5-4|TRBD2
TGTGCCAGCAGTTCGCCTAAGAGCGGGGGGGGACTAAAGGAGCAGTTCTTC
CASSSPKSGGGLKEQFF
>-|TRBJ1-1|TRBV19|-
TGTGCCAGTAGTATGGTACAGGAAGCTTTCTTT
CASSMVQEAFF
>-|TRBJ2-5|TRBV5-4|-
TGTGCCAGCAGCTTGGGGGTAGGAGTCTCTTCCCAAGAGACCCAGTACTTC
CASSLGVGVSSQETQYF
>-|TRBJ1-1|TRBV5-6|-
TGTGCCAGCAGCAGAACAGGTCTCTATGAAGCTTTCTTT
CASSRTGLYEAFF
>once|TRBJ2-7|TRBV27|TRBD1
TGTGCCAGCAGGGTGGACAGGGGGCTTTTAGGATACGAGCAGTACTTC
CASRVDRGLLGYEQYF
>-|TRBJ1-1|TRBV16|-
TGTGCCAGCAGCCATCAGGACAGCTTCGTATATATCACTGAAGCTTTCTTT
CASSHQDSFVYITEAFF
>once|TRBJ1-6|TRBV2|-
TGTGCCAGCAGTCGTGGAGGCCTAAATTCACCCCTCCACTTT
CASSRGGLNSPLHF
>-|TRBJ1-1|TRBV30|-
TGTGCCTGGAGGACAGGTCACCCTGAAGCTTTCTTT
CAWRTGHPEAFF
>-|TRBJ2-5|TRBV19|TRBD1
TGTGCCAGTAGTACTCGGGACAGCCTCCAAGAGACCCAGTACTTC
CASSTRDSLQETQYF
>-|TRBJ2-3|TRBV9|TRBD2
TGTGCCAGCAGCGTCTTAGGGACTACAAACACAGATACGCAGTATTTT
CASSVLGTTNTDTQYF
>-|TRBJ1-2|TRBV11-1|TRBD1
TGTGCCAGCAGCAACCGGGACAGGGGGCGAGATGGCTACACCTTC
CASSNRDRGRDGYTF
>-|TRBJ2-3|TRBV6-2/TRBV6-3|TRBD2
TGTGCCAGCAGTTACCCGACTAGCGGGGGGGGTAGCACAGATACGCAGTATTTT
CASSYPTSGGGSTDTQYF
>-|TRBJ1-1|TRBV30|TRBD1
TGTGCCTGGAGCGGGGACAGAACCGCTTTCTTT
CAWSGDRTAFF
>-|TRBJ2-2|TRBV5-1|-
TGCGCCAGCAGCTTGGCGCTCCAGGCCACCGGGGAGCTGTTTTTT
CASSLALQATGELFF
>-|TRBJ1-2|TRBV2|TRBD1
TGTGCCAGCAGTGATGCAGGGGGCGATGGCTACACCTTC
CASSDAGGDGYTF
>-|TRBJ2-7|TRBV12-5|-
TGTGCTAGTGGTTTGCCTCCCGACGAGCAGTACTTC
CASGLPPDEQYF
>-|TRBJ1-3|TRBV27|TRBD1
TGTGCCAGCAGTTTAACAGGACAGGGTCCAGGAAACACCATATATTTT
CASSLTGQGPGNTIYF
>-|TRBJ1-1|TRBV12-3/TRBV12-4|-
TGTGCCAGCAGTTTGACGGCCGGGACTGAAGCTTTCTTT
CASSLTAGTEAFF
>-|TRBJ2-5|TRBV5-1|-
TGCGCCAGCAGCTTGATCGCAGGGCTGGGAGAGACCCAGTACTTC
CASSLIAGLGETQYF
>-|TRBJ1-1|TRBV12-3/TRBV12-4|-
TGTGCCAGCAGAAACATTTACACTGAAGCTTTCTTT
CASRNIYTEAFF
>-|TRBJ1-2|TRBV9|-
TGTGCCAGCAGCGTAGGTCTGGGGGCAGGAGGCTACACCTTC
CASSVGLGAGGYTF
>-|TRBJ1-1|TRBV2|TRBD1
TGTGCCAGCAGTGAGGACAGGGTGAAGAACACTGAAGCTTTCTTT
CASSEDRVKNTEAFF
>-|TRBJ2-2|TRBV4-1|TRBD1
TGCGCCAGCAGCCAAGACCTCCGGGACAGGGGAAACACCGGGGAGCTGTTTTTT
CASSQDLRDRGNTGELFF
>-|TRBJ1-3|TRBV9|TRBD1
TGTGCCAGCAGCCCGGGAACGACAGGGGTTGGAAACACCATATATTTT
CASSPGTTGVGNTIYF
>-|TRBJ1-5|TRBV18|-
TGTGCCAGCTCACCAACTTCAGGGGGCAATCAGCCCCAGCATTTT
CASSPTSGGNQPQHF
>-|TRBJ2-5|TRBV5-1|TRBD2
TGCGCCAGCAGCCCGGGACTAGCGGGGGGCGGAGAGACCCAGTACTTC
CASSPGLAGGGETQYF
>-|TRBJ2-2|TRBV24-1|TRBD1
TGTGCCACAAGACAGGGGGCCGGAACCGGGGAGCTGTTTTTT
CATRQGAGTGELFF